Listed below are T cell receptor beta chains from one sample, sequenced in a study of blood T cell repertoires in COVID-19. Only in-frame clones appear in the TCRdb table, and some are missing; sequencing was by immunoSEQ multiplex PCR. The sample records around 300,000 clones, roughly 86% being singletons. The sequencing input was PBMCs or T cells enriched from blood (not recorded which). The origin of the receptors is a woman under 30 who had recovered from COVID-19. Each CDR3 is given with its conserved first and last residue. The D gene is left open where the match is weak.

j_call v_call d_call cdr3_nt cdr3_aa
TRBJ1-6 TRBV7-9 . TGTGCCAGCAGCCCTCACTCGGTCTCACCCCTCCACTTT CASSPHSVSPLHF
TRBJ1-5 TRBV21-1 . TGTGCCAGCAGCAACCGAGTTCGGGTTTTCCATCAGCCCCAGCATTTT CASSNRVRVFHQPQHF
TRBJ1-1 TRBV4-3 . TGCGCCAGCAGCCAAGAGCTGGTAGACACTGAAGCTTTCTTT CASSQELVDTEAFF
TRBJ1-1 TRBV29-1 TRBD1 TGCAGCTCCCTATACTGGACAGGGGTCGATAAATACACTGAAGCTTTCTTT CSSLYWTGVDKYTEAFF
TRBJ2-6 TRBV28 TRBD2 TGTGCCAGCACCCACGGGGGAGGGTTTGACGGGGCCAACGTCCTGACTTTC CASTHGGGFDGANVLTF
TRBJ1-3 TRBV15 . TGTGCCACCAGCAGACAGGGCGCCGGAAACACCATATATTTT CATSRQGAGNTIYF
TRBJ2-7 TRBV12-3/TRBV12-4 . TGTGCCAGCAGCCCTCCCGGGGTCCACGAGCAGTACTTC CASSPPGVHEQYF
TRBJ2-3 TRBV11-3 . TGTGCCAGCGCCCCGGGGTTAAGCACAGATACGCAGTATTTT CASAPGLSTDTQYF
TRBJ1-1 TRBV27 TRBD1 TGTGCCAGCAGTTCATCCGGGACAGGCTTCAACTTT CASSSSGTGFNF
TRBJ2-7 TRBV29-1 TRBD2 TGCAGCGCCGGAGGCGTAGCGGGAGATCCCGAGCAGTACTTC CSAGGVAGDPEQYF
TRBJ2-2 TRBV6-4 TRBD1 TGTGCCAGCAGTACAGGGGCCCTTGGGGCCGGGGAGCTGTTTTTT CASSTGALGAGELFF
TRBJ2-3 TRBV6-5 . TGTGCCAGCGGGAGTGCCTTTAGCACAGATACGCAGTATTTT CASGSAFSTDTQYF
TRBJ2-5 TRBV7-2 TRBD1 TGTGCCAGCAGCTTTAACAGGGGAACCCAAGAGACCCAGTACTTC CASSFNRGTQETQYF
TRBJ2-7 TRBV5-1 TRBD1 TGCGCCAGCAGCTTGGGCCAGCTCTCAGGGGGCTACGAGCAGTACTTC CASSLGQLSGGYEQYF
TRBJ2-3 TRBV7-9 . TGTGCCAGCAGCTTACGGGGGACTAGCACAGATACGCAGTATTTT CASSLRGTSTDTQYF
TRBJ1-6 TRBV6-5 TRBD1 TGTGCCAGCAGTTCCCTCGGGACAGGCCGGCTCCTCCACTTT CASSSLGTGRLLHF
TRBJ1-2 TRBV6-5 . TGTGCCAGCAGTAAAAACACCAACTATGGCTACACCTTC CASSKNTNYGYTF